Listed here is a single T cell receptor beta chain. The data were obtained in a study of somatic mutations in cytotoxic T cells in rheumatoid arthritis. For the study at large: After diagnosis, patient blood (nearly 31 ml EDTA) was drawn right away, before any treatment was given.

This table comes from immunoSEQ multiplex PCR, and its TCRdb copy is limited to in-frame clones, with some not included. The sample yields 9,000 or so clones, more than 75% seen once. The sequence was obtained from an adult with rheumatoid arthritis. What was sequenced was CD8+ T cells sorted from blood.

DNA of the CDR3: TGTGCCAGTAGTCCGGACGGGCTCAACACTGAAGCTTTCTTT. It yields the protein CASSPDGLNTEAFF. The chain has TRBV19 and TRBJ1-1; D unclear. The CDR3 contains 14 residues. CDR1 is LNHDA, CDR2 SQIVND, per germline (reference sequence). Trimming stripped 5 bases from V and 2 bases from J, with 12 bases between.